The 27 T cell receptor beta chains listed next were all sequenced from one sample in a study of shared clonotypes between healthy human individuals. The method was immunoSEQ multiplex PCR; TCRdb's version includes in-frame clones alone and lacks a portion of them. Seen here are 190,000 or so clones, 66% observed once, and the top ten hold 8% to 13%. Sequencing was done on a sample of memory CD4+ T cells sorted from blood. The subset is: CD45RA-negative fraction. The origin of the receptors is a man aged 30 to 39 in good health.

As to this clone: Within the sample, other DNA sequences also encode this same CDR3. The chain has TRBV5-1 and TRBJ2-7, with a possible D match to TRBD1 (5 bases). Germline V gives CDR1 SGHRS, CDR2 YFSETQ. The V end lost 0 bases, the J end lost 2 bases, and 6 bases lay between the germline ends. The CDR3 runs to 13 residues. The CDR3 region is CASSLEGAYEQYF. As DNA, the CDR3 is TGCGCCAGCAGCTTGGAAGGGGCCTACGAGCAGTACTTC.

This chain connects TRBV28 to TRBJ2-6; D is unclear. V lost 7 bases to trimming and J lost 0 bases, with 4 bases between them. Germline assignment: CDR1 MDHEN and CDR2 SYDVKM. This CDR3 is 13 amino acids long. In DNA form, the CDR3 reads TGTGCCAGCAAAAGCTCTGGGGCCAACGTCCTGACTTTC. Its protein is CASKSSGANVLTF.

The V and J genes are TRBV29-1 and TRBJ1-5; no clear D gene. Germline CDR1 reads SQVTM; CDR2 reads ANQGSEA. V gave up 4 bases and J gave up 0 bases, with 4 bases separating them. The CDR3 runs to 12 residues. CDR3 sequence (DNA): TGCAGCGTTGGAAATAGCAATCAGCCCCAGCATTTT. It codes for CSVGNSNQPQHF.

The chain combines TRBV5-4 with TRBJ2-6; 7 bases are shared with TRBD2. This CDR3 is built from 20 residues. The germline V gene has CDR1 SGHNT and CDR2 YYREEE (reference sequence). V lost 2 bases, J lost 1 base, and 15 bases stayed unmatched. The CDR3 sequence: CASSFPGGKVFWSGANVLTF. The CDR3 DNA reads TGTGCCAGCAGCTTCCCCGGGGGGAAGGTCTTTTGGTCTGGGGCCAACGTCCTGACTTTC. Variable domain in full (rest from reference TRBV5-4 and TRBJ2-6): ETGVTQSPTHLIKTRGQQVTLRCSSQSGHNTVSWYQQALGQGPQFIFQYYREEENGRGNFPPRFSGLQFPNYSSELNVNALELDDSALYLCASSFPGGKVFWSGANVLTFGAGSRLTVL.

This clone was counted a few times. The gene calls are TRBV28 and TRBJ2-7; 9 bases map to TRBD2. CDR3 length: 14 amino acids. The V gene end was trimmed by 3 bases and the J gene end by 0 bases; junction bases not matched to a gene: 0. Germline V CDR1 and CDR2: MDHEN, SYDVKM. The CDR3 DNA is TGTGCCAGCAGTTTTAGCGGGAGCTCCTACGAGCAGTACTTC. It codes for CASSFSGSSYEQYF.

The gene calls are TRBV28 and TRBJ2-7, with a possible D match to TRBD2 (5 bases). The CDR3 totals 13 residues. Germline CDR1 is MDHEN and CDR2 is SYDVKM. The ends were cut back, 5 bases at V and 4 bases at J, with 12 bases in the middle. CDR3 sequence: CASSTSGTYEQYF. The CDR3 DNA sequence: TGTGCCAGCAGTACCAGCGGAACGTACGAGCAGTACTTC.

The rearrangement links TRBV18 to TRBJ2-1; D gene uncertain. Between the trimmed V and J ends, which lost 2 bases and 0 bases, there was a span of 5 bases. In germline, CDR1 is KGHSH, CDR2 LQKENI. The CDR3 loop spans 14 amino acids. The CDR3 region is CASSPSLSYNEQFF. The CDR3 region has the DNA TGTGCCAGCTCACCATCCCTCTCCTACAATGAGCAGTTCTTC.

This chain joins TRBV5-5 and TRBJ2-7, with D perhaps TRBD1 or TRBD2 (5 bases each). The CDR3 is 15 amino acids. The V gene's germline CDR1 is SGHKS and CDR2 YYEKEE (reference sequence). Trimming removed 0 bases at V and 2 bases at J, with 12 bases between. DNA for the CDR3: TGTGCCAGCAGCTTGGCCTGGGACGCCGCCTACGAGCAGTACTTC. Translating gives CASSLAWDAAYEQYF.

This chain connects TRBV10-3 to TRBJ1-5; D may be TRBD1 (5 bases). V was trimmed by 4 bases and J by 3 bases, leaving 10 bases between them. Germline V CDR1 and CDR2: ENHRY, SYGVKD. The length of the CDR3 is 14 residues. This chain's CDR3 is CAISGQGSNQPQHF. CDR3 DNA sequence: TGTGCCATCAGTGGGCAGGGTTCCAATCAGCCCCAGCATTTT.

The chain employs TRBV7-8 and TRBJ2-7, with 12 nucleotides matching TRBD2. Germline CDR1 reads SGHVS; CDR2 reads FQNEAQ. Trimming cost V 1 base and J 3 bases; bases outside gene matches: 1. This CDR3 is 15 amino acids long. The CDR3 nucleotides read TGTGCCAGCAGCTTAGAACTAGCGGGAGGCTACGAGCAGTACTTC. Protein sequence: CASSLELAGGYEQYF.

As for this clone: In the same sample, other DNA sequences code for this CDR3. The chain is built from TRBV29-1 and TRBJ1-3; the D is unclear. Germline V gene data show CDR1 as SQVTM and CDR2 as ANQGSEA. The CDR3 is 14 residues long. V was pared by 4 bases and J by 0 bases, with 10 bases between. CDR3 region: CSVGLGHSGNTIYF. CDR3 bases: TGCAGCGTTGGTCTAGGGCACTCTGGAAACACCATATATTTT.

This chain links TRBV7-2 with TRBJ2-1, with 8 nucleotides matching TRBD1. The CDR3 consists of 15 residues. CDR1 SGHTA and CDR2 FQGNSA come from the germline V gene. V shed 5 bases and J 6 bases; nucleotides not matched to a gene: 9. The DNA of the CDR3 is TGTGCCAGCAGCCGAGGACAGGGAGACGTCAATGAGCAGTTCTTC. Protein: CASSRGQGDVNEQFF.

This sequence joins TRBV7-2 and TRBJ2-5; TRBD2 matches 7 bases. Germline loops: CDR1 SGHTA, CDR2 FQGNSA. After removal of 3 bases from V and 9 bases from J, the junction contained 13 bases not matched to a gene. This CDR3 is built from 15 residues. The CDR3 coding sequence is TGTGCCAGCAGCTTTCTAACGGGAGGTGGGAGGTCCCAGTACTTC. This translates into CASSFLTGGGRSQYF.

The chain employs TRBV19 and TRBJ1-3; no clear D. The CDR3 runs 14 residues. The V end lost 3 bases, the J end lost 2 bases, and 8 bases lay between the germline ends. Germline V CDR1 and CDR2: LNHDA, SQIVND (reference sequence). Here the CDR3 reads CASSMQQPGNTIYF. The CDR3 nucleotides are TGTGCCAGTAGTATGCAACAGCCTGGAAACACCATATATTTT.

The chain combines TRBV5-1 with TRBJ2-2; D possibly corresponds to TRBD2 (6 bases). The CDR3 loop spans 15 amino acids. Between the trimmed V and J ends, which lost 6 bases and 4 bases, there was a span of 16 bases. From germline, CDR1 is SGHRS and CDR2 YFSETQ. The CDR3, as DNA: TGCGCCAGCACCCAAGCGGTCGGGGGCACCGGGGAGCTGTTTTTT. It translates to CASTQAVGGTGELFF.

This sequence joins TRBV18 and TRBJ2-3; 7 positions match TRBD1. The CDR3 sequence is 14 residues long. The V and J ends lost 4 bases and 1 base, in that order; junction bases with no gene match: 2. Germline V lookup: CDR1 KGHSH, CDR2 LQKENI. The CDR3 region is CASSQGTGTDTQYF. As DNA, the CDR3 is TGTGCCAGCTCACAGGGGACAGGCACAGATACGCAGTATTTT.

This clone was found many times. This sequence joins TRBV14 and TRBJ1-2, with D tentatively TRBD1 (6 bases). This CDR3 contains 14 residues. Germline V gene sequence: CDR1 SGHDN, CDR2 FVKESK. V was shortened by 1 base and J by 7 bases, with 13 bases between the two germline ends. In DNA, the CDR3 is TGTGCCAGCAGCCAAGTAGGGGGGCAAGGTGGCTACACCTTC. Translated: CASSQVGGQGGYTF.

This sequence joins TRBV7-9 and TRBJ1-4; D gene unclear. Trimming cost V 5 bases and J 8 bases, with 18 bases left between them. Germline values: CDR1 SEHNR, CDR2 FQNEAQ (reference sequence). CDR3 length: 15 residues. CDR3 sequence reads: CASSPNSARGEKLFF. The CDR3 nucleotides are TGTGCCAGCAGCCCCAACAGCGCCAGAGGGGAAAAACTGTTTTTT.

The genes are TRBV2 and TRBJ2-4; D is tentatively TRBD1 or TRBD2 (5 bases each). The CDR3 covers 14 residues. In germline, CDR1 is SNHLY, CDR2 FYNNEI. Trimming stripped 1 base from V and 1 base from J, with 5 bases between. Here the CDR3 DNA reads TGTGCCAGCAGTGAAGGGGGGGCCAAAAACATTCAGTACTTC. It is translated as CASSEGGAKNIQYF.

The gene calls are TRBV7-6 and TRBJ2-7; TRBD1 matches 10 bases. CDR1 is SGHVS and CDR2 is FNYEAQ in the germline V gene. There are 15 residues in the CDR3. Trimming at V came to 5 bases and at J to 4 bases, leaving 8 bases not matched to a gene. The CDR3 bases are TGTGCCAGCAGCCCAAACCCGGGACAGGGGTACGAGCAGTACTTC. This gives the protein CASSPNPGQGYEQYF.

V usage is TRBV5-4 and J usage is TRBJ2-7; TRBD2 agrees at 9 bases. The ends lost 1 base at V and 4 bases at J; junction bases unmatched: 3. The CDR3 extends over 14 amino acids. Germline-derived CDR1 and CDR2 are SGHNT and YYREEE (reference sequence). The CDR3 spells CASSLSSGIYEQYF. The CDR3 DNA reads TGTGCCAGCAGCTTGTCTAGCGGGATATACGAGCAGTACTTC.

The rearrangement uses TRBV29-1 and TRBJ1-1; tentative D call: TRBD1 (5 bases). The CDR3 is made up of 13 amino acids. Germline V CDR1 and CDR2: SQVTM, ANQGSEA. V gave up 3 bases and J gave up 1 base, with 9 bases separating them. The CDR3 here is CSVDWGGNTEAFF. Here the CDR3 DNA reads TGCAGCGTTGATTGGGGGGGGAACACTGAAGCTTTCTTT.

This clone turned up a few times. V and J are TRBV4-3 and TRBJ1-1; TRBD1 matches at 7 bases. Germline values: CDR1 LGHNA, CDR2 YSLEER. The J segment lost 2 bases and the V segment lost 0 bases, leaving 9 bases of the junction unmatched. CDR3 length equals 17 residues. CDR3 in amino acids: CASSQEVGGALNTEAFF. CDR3 in DNA: TGCGCCAGCAGCCAAGAAGTAGGGGGCGCGTTAAACACTGAAGCTTTCTTT.

The chain combines TRBV2 with TRBJ1-2; no firm D call. The germline gives CDR1 SNHLY, CDR2 FYNNEI. V was pared by 10 bases and J by 6 bases, with 21 bases between. This CDR3 has 14 amino acids. CDR3 DNA sequence: TGTGCCACCACCGGGGAGATGGGCCTCCATGGCTACACCTTC. This translates into CATTGEMGLHGYTF.

This clone was seen more than once but under ten times. V is TRBV28 and J is TRBJ1-5; TRBD1 matches at 9 bases. Germline CDR1 and CDR2: MDHEN and SYDVKM. The CDR3 covers 14 residues. Trimming at V came to 4 bases and at J to 9 bases, leaving 7 bases not matched to a gene. The CDR3, as DNA: TGTGCCAGCAGTTACAGGGGGCCCTTGTCGCCCCAGCATTTT. Its translation is CASSYRGPLSPQHF.

V gene TRBV9 combines with J gene TRBJ2-3, with D maybe TRBD1 (5 bases). The CDR3 spans 16 residues. Between the trimmed V and J ends, which lost 4 bases and 0 bases, there was a span of 15 bases. Per germline, CDR1 SGDLS and CDR2 YYNGEE. CDR3 coding DNA: TGTGCCAGCAGCCTCAACGGACACCTTAGCACAGATACGCAGTATTTT. It is translated as CASSLNGHLSTDTQYF.

This chain links TRBV13 with TRBJ2-7; D ambiguous. CDR3 size: 14 residues. The V gene lost 1 base and the J gene lost 1 base, with 8 bases spanning the gap. Per the germline V gene, CDR1 is PRHDT and CDR2 is FYEKMQ (reference sequence). The CDR3 loop reads CASSLEATSYEQYF. In DNA form, the CDR3 reads TGTGCCAGCAGCTTAGAAGCTACATCCTACGAGCAGTACTTC. Full variable domain (missing parts from reference TRBV13 and TRBJ2-7): AAGVIQSPRHLIKEKRETATLKCYPIPRHDTVYWYQQGPGQDPQFLISFYEKMQSDKGSIPDRFSAQQFSDYHSELNMSSLELGDSALYFCASSLEATSYEQYFGPGTRLTVT.